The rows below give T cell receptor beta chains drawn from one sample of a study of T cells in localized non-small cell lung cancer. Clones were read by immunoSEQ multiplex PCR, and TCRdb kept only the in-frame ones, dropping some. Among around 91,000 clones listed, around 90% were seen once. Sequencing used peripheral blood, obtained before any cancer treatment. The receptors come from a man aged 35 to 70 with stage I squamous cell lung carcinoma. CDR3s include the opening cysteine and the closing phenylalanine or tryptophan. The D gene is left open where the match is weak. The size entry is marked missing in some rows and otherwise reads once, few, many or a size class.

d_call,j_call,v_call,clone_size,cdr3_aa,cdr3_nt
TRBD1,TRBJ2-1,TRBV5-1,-,CASSLKTGAGNEQFF,TGCGCCAGCAGCTTGAAGACAGGGGCCGGCAATGAGCAGTTCTTC
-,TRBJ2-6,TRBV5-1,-,CASSLSGGSSSGANVLTF,TGCGCCAGCAGCTTGAGTGGGGGGTCAAGCTCTGGGGCCAACGTCCTGACTTTC
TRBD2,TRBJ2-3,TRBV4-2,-,CASSLGLVSDTQYF,TGTGCCAGCAGCCTGGGACTAGTCTCGGATACGCAGTATTTT
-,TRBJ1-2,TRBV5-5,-,CASSLEPNYGYTF,TGTGCCAGCAGCTTGGAACCTAACTATGGCTACACCTTC
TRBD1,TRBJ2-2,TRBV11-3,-,CASSPGTAYGRELFF,TGTGCCAGCAGCCCAGGGACAGCCTACGGCCGGGAGCTGTTTTTT
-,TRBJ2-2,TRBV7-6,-,CASSSQGIGGELFF,TGTGCCAGCAGCTCACAGGGTATCGGCGGGGAGCTGTTTTTT
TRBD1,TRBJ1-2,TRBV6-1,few,CASSETPGQNYGYTF,TGTGCCAGCAGTGAAACACCGGGACAGAACTATGGCTACACCTTC
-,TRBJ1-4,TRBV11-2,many,CASSLDHGGKLFF,TGTGCCAGCAGCTTAGATCACGGGGGGAAACTGTTTTTT
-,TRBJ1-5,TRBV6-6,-,CASSQGPSGNQPQHF,TGTGCCAGCAGTCAAGGACCCTCGGGCAATCAGCCCCAGCATTTT
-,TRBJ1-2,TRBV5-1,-,CASSLGTDYGYTF,TGCGCCAGCAGCTTGGGGACGGATTATGGCTACACCTTC
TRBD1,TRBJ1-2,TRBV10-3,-,CAILVGQGLHGYTF,TGTGCCATCCTTGTGGGACAGGGGCTACATGGCTACACCTTC
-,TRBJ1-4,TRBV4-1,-,CASSRIIQGRGNEKLFF,TGCGCCAGCAGCCGCATTATACAGGGTCGGGGGAATGAAAAACTGTTTTTT
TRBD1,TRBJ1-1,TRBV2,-,CASSEGGRQGIIF,TGTGCCAGCAGTGAGGGAGGTAGACAGGGTATAATCTTT
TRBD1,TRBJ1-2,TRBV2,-,CASSEQGQGKGGRHGYTF,TGTGCCAGCAGTGAACAGGGACAGGGTAAGGGGGGACGCCATGGCTACACCTTC
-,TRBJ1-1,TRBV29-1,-,CSVERSMNTEAFF,TGCAGCGTTGAAAGGTCTATGAACACTGAAGCTTTCTTT
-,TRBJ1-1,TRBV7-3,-,CASSSVGGTEAFF,TGTGCCAGCAGCTCGGTCGGTGGCACTGAAGCTTTCTTT
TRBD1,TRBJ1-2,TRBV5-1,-,CASSPGTGPYGYTF,TGCGCCAGCAGCCCCGGGACAGGGCCTTATGGCTACACCTTC
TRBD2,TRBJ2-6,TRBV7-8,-,CASSARTSGGQNSGANVLTF,TGTGCCAGCAGCGCAAGGACTAGCGGCGGGCAGAATTCTGGGGCCAACGTCCTGACTTTC
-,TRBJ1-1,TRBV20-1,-,CSARVFGEAFF,TGCAGTGCTAGAGTGTTTGGGGAAGCTTTCTTT
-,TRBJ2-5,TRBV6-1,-,CASIGSRGASETQYF,TGTGCCAGCATAGGGAGCAGGGGGGCCAGCGAGACCCAGTACTTC
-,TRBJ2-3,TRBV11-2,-,CASSLGTRGTADTQYF,TGTGCCAGCAGCTTAGGGACGAGGGGGACGGCAGATACGCAGTATTTT
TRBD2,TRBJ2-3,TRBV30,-,CAWSKSTSQGTDTQYF,TGTGCCTGGAGTAAATCGACTAGCCAAGGCACAGATACGCAGTATTTT
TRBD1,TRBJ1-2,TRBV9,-,CASSGTPGQGGYTF,TGTGCCAGCAGCGGCACTCCGGGACAGGGAGGCTACACCTTC
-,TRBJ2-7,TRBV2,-,CASYLSARYEQYF,TGTGCCAGCTATCTCTCCGCTAGGTACGAGCAGTACTTC
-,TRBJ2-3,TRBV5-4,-,CASGASGTDTQYF,TGTGCCAGTGGGGCTAGCGGCACAGATACGCAGTATTTT